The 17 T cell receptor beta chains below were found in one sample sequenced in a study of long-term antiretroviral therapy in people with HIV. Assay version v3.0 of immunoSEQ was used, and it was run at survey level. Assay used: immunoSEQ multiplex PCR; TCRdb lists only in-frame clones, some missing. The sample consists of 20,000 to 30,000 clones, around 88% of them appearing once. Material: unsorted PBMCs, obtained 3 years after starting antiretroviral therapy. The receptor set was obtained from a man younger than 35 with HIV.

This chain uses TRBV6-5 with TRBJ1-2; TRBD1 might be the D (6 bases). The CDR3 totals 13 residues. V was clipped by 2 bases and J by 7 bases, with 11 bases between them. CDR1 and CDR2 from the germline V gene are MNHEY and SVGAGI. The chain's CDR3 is CASSYPGAGGYTF. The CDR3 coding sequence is TGTGCCAGCAGTTACCCAGGGGCAGGTGGCTACACCTTC.

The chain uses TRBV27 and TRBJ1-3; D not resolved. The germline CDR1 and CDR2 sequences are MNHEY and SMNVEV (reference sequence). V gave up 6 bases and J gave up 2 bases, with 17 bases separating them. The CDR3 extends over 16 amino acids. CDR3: CASSRGSPKTGNTIYF. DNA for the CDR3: TGTGCCAGCAGCCGAGGCAGCCCAAAAACTGGAAACACCATATATTTT.

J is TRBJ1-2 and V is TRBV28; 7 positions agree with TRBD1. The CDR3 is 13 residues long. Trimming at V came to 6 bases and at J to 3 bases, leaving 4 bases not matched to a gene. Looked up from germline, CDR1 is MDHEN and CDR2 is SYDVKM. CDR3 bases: TGTGCCAGCAGCAATGACAGGGACTATGGCTACACCTTC. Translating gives CASSNDRDYGYTF.

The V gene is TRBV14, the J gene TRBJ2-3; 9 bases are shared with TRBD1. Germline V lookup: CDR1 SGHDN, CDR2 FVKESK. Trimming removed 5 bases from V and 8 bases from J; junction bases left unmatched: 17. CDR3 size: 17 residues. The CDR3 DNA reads TGTGCCAGCAGCGAGGGACGGACAGGGGCCTCCAGGGGTACGCAGTATTTT. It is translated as CASSEGRTGASRGTQYF.

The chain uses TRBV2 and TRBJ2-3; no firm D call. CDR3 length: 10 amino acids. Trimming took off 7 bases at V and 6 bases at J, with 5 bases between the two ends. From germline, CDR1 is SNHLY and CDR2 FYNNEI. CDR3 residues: CASITDTQYF. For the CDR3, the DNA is TGTGCCAGCATCACGGATACGCAGTATTTT. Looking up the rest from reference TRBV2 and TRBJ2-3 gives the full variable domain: EPEVTQTPSHQVTQMGQEVILRCVPISNHLYFYWYRQILGQKVEFLVSFYNNEISEKSEIFDDQFSVERPDGSNFTLKIRSTKLEDSAMYFCASITDTQYFGPGTRLTVL.

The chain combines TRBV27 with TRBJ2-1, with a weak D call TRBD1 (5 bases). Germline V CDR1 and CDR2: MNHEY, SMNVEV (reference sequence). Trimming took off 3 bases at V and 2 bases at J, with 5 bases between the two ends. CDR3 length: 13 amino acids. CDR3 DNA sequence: TGTGCCAGCAGTTTGGACACCTACAATGAGCAGTTCTTC. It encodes CASSLDTYNEQFF.

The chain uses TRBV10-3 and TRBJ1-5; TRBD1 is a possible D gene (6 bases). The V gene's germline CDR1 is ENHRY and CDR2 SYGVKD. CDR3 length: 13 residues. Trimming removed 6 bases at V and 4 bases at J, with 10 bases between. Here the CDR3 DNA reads TGTGCCATCAGATCTAGGGGGAATCAGCCCCAGCATTTT. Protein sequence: CAIRSRGNQPQHF.

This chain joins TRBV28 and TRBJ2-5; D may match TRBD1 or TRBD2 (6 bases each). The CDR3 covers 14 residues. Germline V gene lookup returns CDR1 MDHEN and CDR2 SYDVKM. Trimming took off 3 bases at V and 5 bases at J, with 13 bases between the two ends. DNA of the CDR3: TGTGCCAGCAGTTTGATGGGGGGCCGTGAGACCCAGTACTTC. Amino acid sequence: CASSLMGGRETQYF.

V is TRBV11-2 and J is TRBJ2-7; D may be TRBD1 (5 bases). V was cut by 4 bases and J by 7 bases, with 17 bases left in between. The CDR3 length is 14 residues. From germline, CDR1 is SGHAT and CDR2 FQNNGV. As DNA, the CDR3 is TGTGCCAGCAGCTCGCCAGGACATCTCGGGGAGCAGTACGTC. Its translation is CASSSPGHLGEQYV.

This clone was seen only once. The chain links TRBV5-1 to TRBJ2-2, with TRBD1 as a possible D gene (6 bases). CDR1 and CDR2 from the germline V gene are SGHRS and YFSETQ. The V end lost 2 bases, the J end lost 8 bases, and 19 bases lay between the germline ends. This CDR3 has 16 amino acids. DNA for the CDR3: TGCGCCAGCAGCTTAGGGACACAACAGAGAGGGGGGGAGCTGTTTTTT. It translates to CASSLGTQQRGGELFF.

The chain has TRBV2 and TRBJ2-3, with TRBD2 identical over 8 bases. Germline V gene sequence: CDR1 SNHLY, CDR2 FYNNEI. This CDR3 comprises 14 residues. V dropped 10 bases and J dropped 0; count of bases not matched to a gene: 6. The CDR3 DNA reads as TGTGCCACCTTACAGCGGGGGAGCACAGATACGCAGTATTTT. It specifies CATLQRGSTDTQYF.

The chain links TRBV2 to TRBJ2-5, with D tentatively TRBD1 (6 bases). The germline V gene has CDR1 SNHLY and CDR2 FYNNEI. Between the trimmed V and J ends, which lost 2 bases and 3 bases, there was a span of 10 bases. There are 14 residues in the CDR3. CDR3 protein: CASSEKDREETQYF. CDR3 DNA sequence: TGTGCCAGCAGTGAAAAGGACAGAGAAGAGACCCAGTACTTC.

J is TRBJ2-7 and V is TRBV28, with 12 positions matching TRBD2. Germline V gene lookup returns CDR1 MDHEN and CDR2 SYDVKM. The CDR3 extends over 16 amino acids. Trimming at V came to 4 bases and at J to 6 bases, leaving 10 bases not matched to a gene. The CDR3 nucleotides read TGTGCCAGCAGTTCTAGCGGGGGGGCCTTTGGTCGCGAGCAGTACTTC. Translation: CASSSSGGAFGREQYF. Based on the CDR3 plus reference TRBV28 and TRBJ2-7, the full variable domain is DVKVTQSSRYLVKRTGEKVFLECVQDMDHENMFWYRQDPGLGLRLIYFSYDVKMKEKGDIPEGYSVSREKKERFSLILESASTNQTSMYLCASSSSGGAFGREQYFGPGTRLTVT.

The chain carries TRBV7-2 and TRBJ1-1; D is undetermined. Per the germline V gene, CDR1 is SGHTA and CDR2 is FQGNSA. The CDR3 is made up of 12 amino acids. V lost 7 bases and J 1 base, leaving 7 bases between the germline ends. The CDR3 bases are TGTGCCAGCAATAAAAGGAACACTGAAGCTTTCTTT. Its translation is CASNKRNTEAFF. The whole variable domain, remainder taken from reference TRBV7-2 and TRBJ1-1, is GAGVSQSPSNKVTEKGKDVELRCDPISGHTALYWYRQSLGQGLEFLIYFQGNSAPDKSGLPSDRFSAERTGGSVSTLTIQRTQQEDSAVYLCASNKRNTEAFFGQGTRLTVV.

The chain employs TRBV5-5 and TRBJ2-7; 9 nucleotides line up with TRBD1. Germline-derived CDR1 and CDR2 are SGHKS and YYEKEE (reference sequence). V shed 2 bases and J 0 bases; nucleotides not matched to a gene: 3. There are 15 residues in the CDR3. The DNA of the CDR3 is TGTGCCAGCAGCTTCGGACAGGGGAGCTCCTACGAGCAGTACTTC. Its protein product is CASSFGQGSSYEQYF.

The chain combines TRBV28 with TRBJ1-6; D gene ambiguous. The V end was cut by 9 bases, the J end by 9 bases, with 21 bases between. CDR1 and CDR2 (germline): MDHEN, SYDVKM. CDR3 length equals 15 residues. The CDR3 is CASGRIGGRPSPLHF. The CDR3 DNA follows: TGTGCCAGTGGGAGAATTGGTGGCAGACCTTCACCCCTCCACTTT.

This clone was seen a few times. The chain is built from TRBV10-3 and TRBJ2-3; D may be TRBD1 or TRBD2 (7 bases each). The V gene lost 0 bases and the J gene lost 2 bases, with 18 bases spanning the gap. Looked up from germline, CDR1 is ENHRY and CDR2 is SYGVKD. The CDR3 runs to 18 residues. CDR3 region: CAISESIGQGGLTDTQYF. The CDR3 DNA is TGTGCCATCAGTGAGTCAATAGGGCAGGGGGGGCTCACAGATACGCAGTATTTT.